This is a list of T cell receptor beta chains from one sample in a study of shared clonotypes between healthy human individuals. Profiled with immunoSEQ multiplex PCR; TCRdb holds only in-frame clones, not every one. The table has 450,000 to 650,000 clones, around 80% seen once. The sequenced sample was PBMCs. These receptors all stem from a woman aged 40 to 49 in good health. Some clones in this sample may be carry-over from other donors' samples. Both conserved end residues are part of each CDR3. Each record gives: D gene, V gene, J gene, CDR3 protein. D genes are given only for firm matches.

D: -
V: TRBV2
J: TRBJ1-4
CDR3: CASSEAPTGFFEKLFF

D: -
V: TRBV18
J: TRBJ2-1
CDR3: CASSPQDSSSYNEQFF

D: -
V: TRBV7-8
J: TRBJ2-7
CDR3: CASSSTSYEQYF

D: -
V: TRBV5-1
J: TRBJ1-3
CDR3: CASSGQGFTGNTIYF

D: -
V: TRBV7-3
J: TRBJ2-7
CDR3: CASSDKGDVDEQYF

D: -
V: TRBV7-9
J: TRBJ2-5
CDR3: CASSHRTGTLQETQYF

D: -
V: TRBV6-1
J: TRBJ1-2
CDR3: CASRYPGAYGYTF

D: -
V: TRBV10-3
J: TRBJ1-3
CDR3: CAISESSGYGSGNTIYF

D: -
V: TRBV27
J: TRBJ2-1
CDR3: CASSLGGLTYNEQFF

D: -
V: TRBV5-6
J: TRBJ2-5
CDR3: CASSWGNGETQYF

D: TRBD1
V: TRBV30
J: TRBJ1-4
CDR3: CAWTGGTNEKLFF

D: -
V: TRBV28
J: TRBJ2-7
CDR3: CASSPTVRYEQYF

D: -
V: TRBV18
J: TRBJ2-2
CDR3: CASSRQGAGLAATGELFF

D: TRBD2
V: TRBV7-3
J: TRBJ2-1
CDR3: CASSLTASGFNEQFF

D: -
V: TRBV11-3
J: TRBJ2-4
CDR3: CASSLALDRRPSQNIQYF

D: -
V: TRBV10-2
J: TRBJ2-3
CDR3: CASSGRSGTDTQYF

D: TRBD2
V: TRBV5-1
J: TRBJ2-4
CDR3: CASRTREGRDIQYF

D: -
V: TRBV18
J: TRBJ1-5
CDR3: CASSPGYTPRNQPQHF

D: TRBD1
V: TRBV18
J: TRBJ2-5
CDR3: CASSPTGLETQYF

D: -
V: TRBV19
J: TRBJ2-7
CDR3: CASSIPGPYEQYF

D: -
V: TRBV5-4
J: TRBJ2-1
CDR3: CASSQNPYGSGNEQFF

D: -
V: TRBV5-6
J: TRBJ1-5
CDR3: CASSLGGGRLAPQHF

D: TRBD2
V: TRBV6-5
J: TRBJ2-1
CDR3: CASSLKGLPFPNEQFF

D: -
V: TRBV9
J: TRBJ2-2
CDR3: CASSPGRVIANTGELFF

D: -
V: TRBV29-1
J: TRBJ2-5
CDR3: CSVPEDRLWETQYF

D: TRBD1
V: TRBV4-1
J: TRBJ2-3
CDR3: CASSLPGGTGRVTDTQYF

D: -
V: TRBV15
J: TRBJ1-6
CDR3: CATSRDIHSPLHF

D: TRBD2
V: TRBV7-2
J: TRBJ2-1
CDR3: CASTARASGRYNEQFF

D: TRBD1
V: TRBV7-2
J: TRBJ2-7
CDR3: CASSLVGTAPSYEQYF

D: TRBD1
V: TRBV5-4
J: TRBJ2-5
CDR3: CASSFRTGEETQYF

D: -
V: TRBV2
J: TRBJ2-2
CDR3: CASRVGTAYTGELFF

D: -
V: TRBV27
J: TRBJ2-5
CDR3: CASSPLVQETQYF

D: -
V: TRBV10-3
J: TRBJ2-1
CDR3: CAISERGNYNEQFF

D: -
V: TRBV28
J: TRBJ2-7
CDR3: CASSRQVSYEQYF

D: -
V: TRBV5-1
J: TRBJ2-3
CDR3: CASSGTGTDTQYF

D: -
V: TRBV23-1
J: TRBJ1-5
CDR3: CASSQSGQRNQPQHF

D: -
V: TRBV28
J: TRBJ1-1
CDR3: CASTTTGTTEAFF

D: TRBD2
V: TRBV5-4
J: TRBJ2-5
CDR3: CASSLSLAGVETQYF

D: -
V: TRBV4-2
J: TRBJ2-1
CDR3: CASSQGPWAGEQFF

D: -
V: TRBV2
J: TRBJ1-5
CDR3: CASSDSGSRFQPQHF

D: -
V: TRBV7-9
J: TRBJ1-2
CDR3: CASSLALGDTLYGYTF

D: -
V: TRBV9
J: TRBJ2-3
CDR3: CASSASPADTQYF

D: -
V: TRBV7-9
J: TRBJ2-2
CDR3: CASSLDSTNTGELFF

D: -
V: TRBV19
J: TRBJ2-1
CDR3: CASSPIPVPYNEQFF

D: -
V: TRBV6-1
J: TRBJ1-1
CDR3: CASSEAGDEAFF

D: -
V: TRBV7-2
J: TRBJ2-1
CDR3: CASSPWGQPLNEQFF

D: -
V: TRBV7-6
J: TRBJ2-1
CDR3: CASRRLANSYNEQFF

D: -
V: TRBV18
J: TRBJ1-1
CDR3: CASCSGTTEAFF

D: TRBD1
V: TRBV18
J: TRBJ1-4
CDR3: CASSPRGQAEKLFF

D: -
V: TRBV6-1
J: TRBJ2-3
CDR3: CASTQERVGDTQYF

D: -
V: TRBV30
J: TRBJ2-5
CDR3: CAWSVQAVFGETQYF

D: -
V: TRBV5-1
J: TRBJ2-7
CDR3: CASSLYSSSSSYEQYF

D: -
V: TRBV7-2
J: TRBJ2-7
CDR3: CASSLAGSYEQYF

D: TRBD1
V: TRBV6-4
J: TRBJ2-3
CDR3: CASSELTGADTQYF